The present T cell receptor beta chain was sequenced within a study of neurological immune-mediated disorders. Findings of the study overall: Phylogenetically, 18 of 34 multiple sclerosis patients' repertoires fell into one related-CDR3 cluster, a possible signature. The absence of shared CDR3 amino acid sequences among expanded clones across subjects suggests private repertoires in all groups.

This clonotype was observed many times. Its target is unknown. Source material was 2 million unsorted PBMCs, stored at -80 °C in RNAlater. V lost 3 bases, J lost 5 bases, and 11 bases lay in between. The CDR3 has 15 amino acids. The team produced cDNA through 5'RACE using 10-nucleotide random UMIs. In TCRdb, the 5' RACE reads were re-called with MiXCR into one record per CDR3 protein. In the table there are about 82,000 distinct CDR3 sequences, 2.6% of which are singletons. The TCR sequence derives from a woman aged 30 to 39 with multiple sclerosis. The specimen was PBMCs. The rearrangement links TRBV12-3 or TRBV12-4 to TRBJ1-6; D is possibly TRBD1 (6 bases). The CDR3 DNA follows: TGTGCCAGCAGTTTGGGGGGGCACGATAATTCACCCCTCCACTTT. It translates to CASSLGGHDNSPLHF.